One T cell receptor (beta chain) is described in this entry. This sample stems from a study of T cell responses to AZD1222 COVID-19 vaccine. Measured with immunoSEQ multiplex PCR; TCRdb has only the in-frame clones, and not every one. The sample includes about 150,000 clones, under 95% seen only once; the top ten take approximately 5.2%. Trimming left V 4 bases short and J 7 bases short, with 8 bases between. The CDR3 has 11 residues. Germline loops: CDR1 SGHAT, CDR2 FQNNGV. The TCR originated in an adult in good health. This chain joins TRBV11-2 and TRBJ2-7, with D unresolved. The sample was peripheral blood, taken on day 0 of AZD1222 vaccination. The CDR3 DNA follows: TGTGCCAGCAGCTGGGGATTGGAGCAGTACTTC. This translates into CASSWGLEQYF.